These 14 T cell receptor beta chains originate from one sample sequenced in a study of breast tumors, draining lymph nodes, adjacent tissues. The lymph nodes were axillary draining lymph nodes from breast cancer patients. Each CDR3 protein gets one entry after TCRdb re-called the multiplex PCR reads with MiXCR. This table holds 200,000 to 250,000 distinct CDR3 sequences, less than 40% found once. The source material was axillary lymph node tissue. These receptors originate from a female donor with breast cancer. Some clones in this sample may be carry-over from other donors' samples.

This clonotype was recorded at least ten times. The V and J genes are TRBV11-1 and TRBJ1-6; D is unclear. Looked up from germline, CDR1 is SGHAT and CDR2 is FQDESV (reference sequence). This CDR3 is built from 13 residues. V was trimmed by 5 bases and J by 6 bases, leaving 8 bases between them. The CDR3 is CASSLDRNSPLHF. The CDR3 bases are TGTGCCAGCAGCCTCGACCGTAATTCACCCCTCCACTTT.

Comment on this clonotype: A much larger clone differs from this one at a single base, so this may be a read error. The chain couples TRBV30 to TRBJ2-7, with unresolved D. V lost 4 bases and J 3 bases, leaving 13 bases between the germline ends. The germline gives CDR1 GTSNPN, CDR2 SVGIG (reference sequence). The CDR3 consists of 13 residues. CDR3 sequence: CAWKHMGSYEQYF. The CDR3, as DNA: TGTGCCTGGAAGCACATGGGAAGCTACGAGCAGTACTTC.

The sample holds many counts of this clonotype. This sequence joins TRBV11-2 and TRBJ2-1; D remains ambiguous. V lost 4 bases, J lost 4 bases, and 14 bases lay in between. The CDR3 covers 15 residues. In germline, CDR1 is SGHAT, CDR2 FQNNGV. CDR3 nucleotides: TGTGCCAGCAGCTCCCGACTGGGCCGATACAATGAGCAGTTCTTC. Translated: CASSSRLGRYNEQFF. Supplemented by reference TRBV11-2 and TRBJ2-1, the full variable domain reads EAGVAQSPRYKIIEKRQSVAFWCNPISGHATLYWYQQILGQGPKLLIQFQNNGVVDDSQLPKDRFSAERLKGVDSTLKIQPAKLEDSAVYLCASSSRLGRYNEQFFGPGTRLTVL.

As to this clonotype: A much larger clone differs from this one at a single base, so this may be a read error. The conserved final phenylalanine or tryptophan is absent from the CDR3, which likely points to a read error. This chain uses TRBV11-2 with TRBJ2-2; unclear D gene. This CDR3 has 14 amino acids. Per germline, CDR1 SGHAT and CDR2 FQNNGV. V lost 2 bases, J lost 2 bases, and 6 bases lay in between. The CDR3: CASSLLSNTGELFS. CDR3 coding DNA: TGTGCCAGCAGCTTATTGAGTAACACCGGGGAGCTGTTTTCT.

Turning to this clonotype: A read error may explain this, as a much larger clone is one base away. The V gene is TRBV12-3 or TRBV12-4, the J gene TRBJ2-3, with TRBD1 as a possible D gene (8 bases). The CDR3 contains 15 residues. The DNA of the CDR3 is TGTGCCAGCACCCCTAGAGGGCGGGGGACAGGTACGCAGTATTTT. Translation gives CASTPRGRGTGTQYF.

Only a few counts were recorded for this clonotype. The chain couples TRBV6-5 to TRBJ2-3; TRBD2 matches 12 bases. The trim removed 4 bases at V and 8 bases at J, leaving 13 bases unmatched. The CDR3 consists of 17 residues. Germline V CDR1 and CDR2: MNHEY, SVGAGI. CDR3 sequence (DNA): TGTGCCAGCAGTTTCTCCAGGACTAGCGGGGCTGGCGGTACGCAGTATTTT. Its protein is CASSFSRTSGAGGTQYF.

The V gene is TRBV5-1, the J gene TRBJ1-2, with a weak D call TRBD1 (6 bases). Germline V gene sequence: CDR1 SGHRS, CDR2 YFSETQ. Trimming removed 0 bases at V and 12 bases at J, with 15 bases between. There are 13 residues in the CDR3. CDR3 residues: CASSLAGASGNTF. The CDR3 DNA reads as TGCGCCAGCAGCTTGGCGGGGGCCTCTGGAAACACCTTC. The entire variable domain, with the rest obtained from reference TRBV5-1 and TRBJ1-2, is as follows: KAGVTQTPRYLIKTRGQQVTLSCSPISGHRSVSWYQQTPGQGLQFLFEYFSETQRNKGNFPGRFSGRQFSNSRSEMNVSTLELGDSALYLCASSLAGASGNTFGSGTRLTVV.

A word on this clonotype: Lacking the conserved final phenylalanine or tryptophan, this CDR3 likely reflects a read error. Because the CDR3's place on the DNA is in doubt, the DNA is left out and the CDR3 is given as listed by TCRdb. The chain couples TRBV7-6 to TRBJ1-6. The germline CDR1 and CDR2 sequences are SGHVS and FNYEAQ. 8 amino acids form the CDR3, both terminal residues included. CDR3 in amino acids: CASSLVIS.

CDR3 in amino acids: CASRSRLAGYTF. DNA of the CDR3: TGTGCCAGCAGAAGCCGTTTGGCCGGCTACACCTTC. The V gene is TRBV6-5, the J gene TRBJ1-2, with no clear D. The germline V gene encodes CDR1 MNHEY and CDR2 SVGAGI. This CDR3 has 12 amino acids. Deletions cut 6 bases from V and 8 bases from J, with 13 bases between.

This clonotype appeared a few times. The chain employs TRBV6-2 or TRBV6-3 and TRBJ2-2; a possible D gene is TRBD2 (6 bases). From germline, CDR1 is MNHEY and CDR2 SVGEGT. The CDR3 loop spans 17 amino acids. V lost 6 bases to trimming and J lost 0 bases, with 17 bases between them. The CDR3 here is CASSTYSGAANTGELFF. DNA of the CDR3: TGTGCCAGCAGCACCTATAGCGGAGCAGCGAACACCGGGGAGCTGTTTTTT.

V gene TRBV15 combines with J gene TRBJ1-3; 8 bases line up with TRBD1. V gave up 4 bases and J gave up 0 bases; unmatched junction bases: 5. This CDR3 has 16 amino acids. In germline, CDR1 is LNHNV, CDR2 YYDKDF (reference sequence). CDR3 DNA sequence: TGTGCCACCAGCACGGGACAGGCCAACTCTGGAAACACCATATATTTT. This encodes CATSTGQANSGNTIYF.

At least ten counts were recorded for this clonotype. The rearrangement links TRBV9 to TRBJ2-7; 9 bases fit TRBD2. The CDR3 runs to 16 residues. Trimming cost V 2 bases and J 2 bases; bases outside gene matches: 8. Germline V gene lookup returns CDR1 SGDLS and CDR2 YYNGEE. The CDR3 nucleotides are TGTGCCAGCAGCGTGGATGGCAGCGGGGGGCCCTACGAGCAGTACTTC. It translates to CASSVDGSGGPYEQYF.

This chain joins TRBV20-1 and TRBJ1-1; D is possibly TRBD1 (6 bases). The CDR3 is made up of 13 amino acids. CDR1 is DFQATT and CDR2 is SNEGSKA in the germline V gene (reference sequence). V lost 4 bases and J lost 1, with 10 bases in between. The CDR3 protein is CSATDRRNTEAFF. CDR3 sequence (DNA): TGCAGTGCTACAGACAGGAGGAACACTGAAGCTTTCTTT.

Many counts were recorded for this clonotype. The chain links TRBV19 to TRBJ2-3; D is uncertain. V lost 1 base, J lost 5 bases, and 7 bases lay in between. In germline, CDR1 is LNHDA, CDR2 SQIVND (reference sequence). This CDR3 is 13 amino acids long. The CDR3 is CASSIGPGDTQYF. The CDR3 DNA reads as TGTGCCAGTAGTATAGGCCCAGGAGATACGCAGTATTTT.